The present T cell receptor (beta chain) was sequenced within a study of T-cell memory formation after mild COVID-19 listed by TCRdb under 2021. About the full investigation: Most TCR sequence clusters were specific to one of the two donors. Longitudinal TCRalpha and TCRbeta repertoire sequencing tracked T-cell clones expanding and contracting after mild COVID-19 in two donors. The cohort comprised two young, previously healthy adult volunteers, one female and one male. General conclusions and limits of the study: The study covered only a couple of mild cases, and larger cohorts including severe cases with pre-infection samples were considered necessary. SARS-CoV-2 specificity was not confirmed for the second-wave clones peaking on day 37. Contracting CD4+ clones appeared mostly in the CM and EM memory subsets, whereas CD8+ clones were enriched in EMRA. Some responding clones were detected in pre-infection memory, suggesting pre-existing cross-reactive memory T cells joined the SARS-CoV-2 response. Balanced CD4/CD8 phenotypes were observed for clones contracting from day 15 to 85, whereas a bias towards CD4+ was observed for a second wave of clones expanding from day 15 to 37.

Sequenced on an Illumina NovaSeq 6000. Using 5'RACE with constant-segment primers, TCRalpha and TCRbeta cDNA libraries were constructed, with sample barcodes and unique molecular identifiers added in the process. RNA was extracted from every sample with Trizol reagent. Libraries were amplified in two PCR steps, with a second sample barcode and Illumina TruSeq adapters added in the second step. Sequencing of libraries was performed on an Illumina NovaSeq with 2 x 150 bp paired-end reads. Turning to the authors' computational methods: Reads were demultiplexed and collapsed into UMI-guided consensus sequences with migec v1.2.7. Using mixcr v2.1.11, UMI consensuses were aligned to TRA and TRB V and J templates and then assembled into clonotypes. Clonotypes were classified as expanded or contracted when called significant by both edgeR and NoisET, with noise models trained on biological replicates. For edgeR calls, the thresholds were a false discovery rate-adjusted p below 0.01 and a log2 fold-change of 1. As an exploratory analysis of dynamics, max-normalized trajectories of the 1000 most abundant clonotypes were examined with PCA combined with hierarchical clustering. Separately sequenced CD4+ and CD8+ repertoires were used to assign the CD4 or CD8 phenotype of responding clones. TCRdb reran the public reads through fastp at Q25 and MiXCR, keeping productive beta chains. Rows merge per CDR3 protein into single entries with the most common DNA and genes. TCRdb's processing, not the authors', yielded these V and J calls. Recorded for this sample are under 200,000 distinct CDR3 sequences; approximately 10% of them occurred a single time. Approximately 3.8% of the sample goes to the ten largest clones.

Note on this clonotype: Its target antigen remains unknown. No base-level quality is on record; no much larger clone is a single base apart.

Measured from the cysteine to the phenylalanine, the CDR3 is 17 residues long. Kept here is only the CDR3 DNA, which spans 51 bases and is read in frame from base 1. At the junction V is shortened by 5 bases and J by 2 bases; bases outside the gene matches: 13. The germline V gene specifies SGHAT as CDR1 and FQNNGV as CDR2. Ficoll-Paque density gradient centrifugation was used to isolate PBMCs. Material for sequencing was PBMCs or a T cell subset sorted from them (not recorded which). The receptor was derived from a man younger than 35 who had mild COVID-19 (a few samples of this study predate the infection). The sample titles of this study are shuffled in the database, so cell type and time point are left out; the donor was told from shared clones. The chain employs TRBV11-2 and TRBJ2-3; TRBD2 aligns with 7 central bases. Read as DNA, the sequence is TGTGCCAGCAGCCCTAGCATAGCGGGCGACTCCACAGATACGCAGTATTTT. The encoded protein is CASSPSIAGDSTDTQYF. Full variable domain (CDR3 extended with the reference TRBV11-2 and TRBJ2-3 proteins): EAGVAQSPRYKIIEKRQSVAFWCNPISGHATLYWYQQILGQGPKLLIQFQNNGVVDDSQLPKDRFSAERLKGVDSTLKIQPAKLEDSAVYLCASSPSIAGDSTDTQYFGPGTRLTVL.